The 19 T cell receptor beta chains reported below all come from one sample, sequenced in a study of T cell changes during pregnancy in multiple sclerosis. Assay: immunoSEQ multiplex PCR; the TCRdb copy retains only in-frame clones and omits some. Altogether 70,000 to 85,000 clones are present, 90% to 95% being singletons, with the ten largest covering around 3%. The source material was peripheral blood, sampled before pregnancy. Source of these receptors: a female donor with multiple sclerosis, enrolled in a pregnancy study.

This clone was detected only a few times. The V gene is TRBV5-6, the J gene TRBJ2-1; 9 bases are a match to TRBD1. Germline trimming cut 0 bases from V and 2 bases from J; bases unmatched to any gene: 0. Per germline, CDR1 SGHDT and CDR2 YYEEEE. This CDR3 spans 15 amino acids. The CDR3 loop reads CASSLGDRAYNEQFF. DNA of the CDR3: TGTGCCAGCAGCTTGGGGGACAGGGCCTACAATGAGCAGTTCTTC.

The rearrangement links TRBV5-6 to TRBJ2-5, with 13 positions matching TRBD2. The CDR3 is 13 residues long. The J segment lost 7 bases and the V segment lost 7 bases, leaving 4 bases of the junction unmatched. Germline lookup yields CDR1 SGHDT and CDR2 YYEEEE. The CDR3 bases are TGTGCCAGCGGACTAGCGGGAGAGGTGACCCAGTACTTC. Encoded protein: CASGLAGEVTQYF. Full variable domain (rest looked up from reference TRBV5-6 and TRBJ2-5): DAGVTQSPTHLIKTRGQQVTLRCSPKSGHDTVSWYQQALGQGPQFIFQYYEEEERQRGNFPDRFSGHQFPNYSSELNVNALLLGDSALYLCASGLAGEVTQYFGPGTRLLVL.

The V and J genes are TRBV15 and TRBJ2-5, with D possibly matching TRBD1 (6 bases). This CDR3 is 16 amino acids long. CDR1 is LNHNV, CDR2 YYDKDF, per germline (reference sequence). Trimming left V 0 bases short and J 4 bases short, with 15 bases between. The CDR3: CATSRDLQGTAETQYF. The DNA of the CDR3 is TGTGCCACCAGCAGAGATCTTCAGGGGACGGCAGAGACCCAGTACTTC.

CDR3 coding DNA: TGTGCCAGCAGTTCGGCGGGACTAGCGGGAAATGAGCAGTTCTTC. This sequence encodes CASSSAGLAGNEQFF. V is TRBV25-1 and J is TRBJ2-1; TRBD2 agrees at 13 bases. Losses at the gene ends were 5 bases for V and 7 bases for J; bases not matched to a gene: 5. The CDR3 consists of 15 residues. CDR1 MGHDK and CDR2 SYGVNS come from the germline V gene.

V is TRBV29-1 and J is TRBJ2-2; 7 positions match TRBD1. The V gene end was trimmed by 7 bases and the J gene end by 7 bases; junction bases not matched to a gene: 9. The CDR3 has 13 amino acids. Germline V gene data show CDR1 as SQVTM and CDR2 as ANQGSEA. In nucleotides, the CDR3 is TGCAGCGCCCACCGGGACAGTAGCGGGGAGCTGTTTTTT. As protein: CSAHRDSSGELFF.

The rearrangement joins TRBV9 to TRBJ2-5, with D possibly TRBD1 on 6 matching bases. The CDR3 totals 15 residues. V dropped 0 bases and J dropped 7 bases, with 16 bases sitting between them. Germline CDR1 SGDLS, CDR2 YYNGEE. The CDR3 coding sequence is TGTGCCAGCAGCGTAGAGCAGGGGCTGAGGGGGACCCAGTACTTC. This codes for CASSVEQGLRGTQYF.

The chain couples TRBV15 to TRBJ2-7, with 8 bases aligning to TRBD2. Germline V CDR1 and CDR2: LNHNV, YYDKDF (reference sequence). With 4 bases clipped from V and 4 bases from J, the junction kept 6 bases outside the gene matches. The CDR3 runs 14 residues. The CDR3 protein is CATSIGSGIYEQYF. CDR3 coding DNA: TGTGCCACCAGCATTGGTAGCGGGATTTACGAGCAGTACTTC.

The chain joins TRBV5-8 to TRBJ2-4, with 8 bases that match TRBD2. Germline assignment: CDR1 SGHTS and CDR2 YDEGEE. This CDR3 is built from 16 residues. Trimming at V came to 3 bases and at J to 4 bases, leaving 9 bases not matched to a gene. The CDR3 DNA is TGTGCCAGCAGCTCCTGGCTGGCGGGAGGAAAAAACATTCAGTACTTC. This encodes CASSSWLAGGKNIQYF.

The chain combines TRBV7-6 with TRBJ2-3; 7 bases are shared with TRBD2. This CDR3 is 16 amino acids long. Germline assignment: CDR1 SGHVS and CDR2 FNYEAQ. J gave up 2 bases and V 1 base, and 6 bases lay outside the gene matches. This CDR3 reads CASSLGVSGATDTQYF. Written as DNA, the CDR3 is TGTGCCAGCAGCTTAGGGGTGAGCGGGGCCACAGATACGCAGTATTTT.

The chain is built from TRBV5-1 and TRBJ1-2; TRBD1 might be the D (5 bases). This CDR3 contains 13 residues. Looked up from germline, CDR1 is SGHRS and CDR2 is YFSETQ. V lost 4 bases, J lost 8 bases, and 15 bases lay in between. In DNA, the CDR3 is TGCGCCAGCAGCCCGGGGGGGGTAGAGGGCTACACCTTC. Protein sequence: CASSPGGVEGYTF.

This rearrangement joins TRBV19 to TRBJ2-5, with D unresolved. Per germline, CDR1 LNHDA and CDR2 SQIVND (reference sequence). The CDR3 contains 14 residues. V dropped 5 bases and J dropped 7 bases, with 17 bases sitting between them. The CDR3: CASSAEVRMGTQYF. The CDR3 DNA sequence: TGTGCCAGTAGTGCGGAAGTTCGAATGGGGACCCAGTACTTC.

V and J are TRBV2 and TRBJ2-7; D remains unclear. CDR1 SNHLY and CDR2 FYNNEI come from the germline V gene. CDR3 length: 12 residues. CDR3 amino acids: CASGPSGTEQYF. CDR3 nucleotide sequence: TGTGCTTCTGGGCCGTCTGGTACCGAGCAGTACTTC.

The chain is built from TRBV7-9 and TRBJ2-5; 8 nucleotides match TRBD2. Germline values: CDR1 SEHNR, CDR2 FQNEAQ (reference sequence). This CDR3 spans 17 amino acids. Trimming removed 1 base from V and 0 bases from J; junction bases left unmatched: 7. CDR3 amino acids: CASSLVGAGGDQETQYF. In DNA, the CDR3 is TGTGCCAGCAGCTTAGTTGGGGCGGGGGGAGACCAAGAGACCCAGTACTTC. The full variable domain, with the rest looked up from reference TRBV7-9 and TRBJ2-5, is DTGVSQNPRHKITKRGQNVTFRCDPISEHNRLYWYRQTLGQGPEFLTYFQNEAQLEKSRLLSDRFSAERPKGSFSTLEIQRTEQGDSAMYLCASSLVGAGGDQETQYFGPGTRLLVL.

This rearrangement joins TRBV29-1 to TRBJ2-3; TRBD1 agrees at 7 bases. Germline assignment: CDR1 SQVTM and CDR2 ANQGSEA. V shed 7 bases, J shed 1 base, and the junction held 8 bases outside the gene matches. CDR3 length equals 14 residues. The CDR3 DNA follows: TGCAGCGCCGAACCGGGACAGCGCACAGATACGCAGTATTTT. Its translation: CSAEPGQRTDTQYF.

The chain is built from TRBV6-5 and TRBJ1-1; tentative D call: TRBD1 (6 bases). CDR1 is MNHEY and CDR2 is SVGAGI in the germline V gene. Trimming cost V 7 bases and J 3 bases, with 18 bases left between them. The CDR3 is made up of 15 amino acids. The CDR3 nucleotides read TGTGCCAGCAATCCTCGGGGGGGCGGTTACACTGAAGCTTTCTTT. This gives the protein CASNPRGGGYTEAFF.

The chain has TRBV7-9 and TRBJ2-5, with 14 bases identical to TRBD2. This CDR3 comprises 16 residues. Losses at the gene ends were 0 bases for V and 4 bases for J; bases not matched to a gene: 1. Germline CDR1 SEHNR, CDR2 FQNEAQ (reference sequence). The CDR3 DNA reads TGTGCCAGCAGCTTAGCCGGGACTAGCGGGAGAGAGACCCAGTACTTC. This translates into CASSLAGTSGRETQYF.

The chain carries TRBV7-8 and TRBJ2-1, with TRBD2 matching 14 bases. The germline CDR1 and CDR2 sequences are SGHVS and FQNEAQ. This CDR3 spans 17 amino acids. The junction had 5 bases not matched to a gene; V was cut back by 5 bases and J by 2 bases. DNA of the CDR3: TGTGCCAGCAGCCTACGACTAGCGGGAGGGCCCTACAATGAGCAGTTCTTC. Amino acids: CASSLRLAGGPYNEQFF.

The chain uses TRBV29-1 and TRBJ1-1, with 7 nucleotides matching TRBD1. CDR3 length: 14 amino acids. Germline lookup yields CDR1 SQVTM and CDR2 ANQGSEA. V lost 2 bases, J lost 7 bases, and 10 bases stayed unmatched. The CDR3 DNA reads as TGCAGCGTTGAATCACCGACAGGGCGACTTGAAGCTTTCTTT. Translating it yields CSVESPTGRLEAFF.

This chain uses TRBV5-6 with TRBJ1-3, with TRBD1 matching over 8 bases. The ends lost 3 bases at V and 0 bases at J; junction bases unmatched: 8. Germline CDR1 SGHDT, CDR2 YYEEEE. The CDR3 spans 17 residues. DNA of the CDR3: TGTGCCAGCAGCTCCTTTCGGACAGGGACCTCTGGAAACACCATATATTTT. As protein: CASSSFRTGTSGNTIYF.